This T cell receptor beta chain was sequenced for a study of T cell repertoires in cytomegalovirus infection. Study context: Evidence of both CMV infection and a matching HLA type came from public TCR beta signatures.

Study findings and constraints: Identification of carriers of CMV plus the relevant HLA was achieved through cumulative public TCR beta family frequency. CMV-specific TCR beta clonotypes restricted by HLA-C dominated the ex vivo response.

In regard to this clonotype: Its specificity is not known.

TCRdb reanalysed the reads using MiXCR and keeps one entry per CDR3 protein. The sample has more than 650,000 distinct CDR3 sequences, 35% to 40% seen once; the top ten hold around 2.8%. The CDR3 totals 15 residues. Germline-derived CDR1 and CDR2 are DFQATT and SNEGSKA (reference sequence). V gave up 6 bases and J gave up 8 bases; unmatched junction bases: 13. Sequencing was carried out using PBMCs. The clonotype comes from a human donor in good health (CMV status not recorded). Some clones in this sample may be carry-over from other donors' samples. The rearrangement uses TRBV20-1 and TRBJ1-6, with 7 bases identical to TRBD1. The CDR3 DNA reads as TGCAGTGCAAAACAGGGGTGGGTGTCTTATTCACCCCTCCACTTT. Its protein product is CSAKQGWVSYSPLHF.